The 24 T cell receptor beta chains presented below share a single source sample, sequenced in a study of CD8 T cells in ankylosing spondylitis. No antigen has been identified for these receptors. Each CDR3 protein is one row after TCRdb ran MiXCR on the 5' RACE reads. The top ten clones hold 1% of a sample with around 430,000 distinct CDR3 sequences, under 20% of them seen once. Study findings and constraints: In ankylosing spondylitis blood, a motif of roughly eight highly homologous TCR beta variants appeared characteristic.

The sequenced sample was blood, either unsorted or a sorted T cell fraction (not recorded which). The receptor source for this set is a male donor with ankylosing spondylitis.

This clonotype has more than one count but fewer than ten. The chain is built from TRBV7-2 and TRBJ2-2; D possibly corresponds to TRBD1 (6 bases). Trimming removed 1 base from V and 6 bases from J, with 9 bases in between. The CDR3 spans 14 residues. Germline V gene data show CDR1 as SGHTA and CDR2 as FQGNSA. In nucleotides, the CDR3 is TGTGCCAGCAGCTTAGTTGGACAGCCCGGGGAGCTGTTTTTT. Its translation: CASSLVGQPGELFF.

In its sample, this clonotype was seen a few times. The CDR3 region is CASSGAGRGYNEQFF. Here the CDR3 DNA reads TGTGCCAGCAGCGGGGCGGGCAGGGGATACAATGAGCAGTTCTTC. The rearrangement joins TRBV12-3 or TRBV12-4 to TRBJ2-1, with a weak D call TRBD1 (6 bases). V was cut by 6 bases and J by 4 bases, with 16 bases left in between. The CDR3 covers 15 residues.

This clonotype was seen more than once but under ten times. The genes are TRBV3-1 and TRBJ2-7, with 8 positions matching TRBD2. The CDR3 contains 15 residues. Trimming took 4 bases from V and 1 from J; bases not matched to a gene: 6. Germline CDR1 LGHDT, CDR2 YNNKEL (reference sequence). The CDR3: CASSPGGGVSYEQYF. In nucleotides, the CDR3 is TGTGCCAGCAGCCCCGGGGGGGGAGTTTCCTACGAGCAGTACTTC.

The chain has TRBV5-4 and TRBJ2-1; no firm D call. The germline V gene encodes CDR1 SGHNT and CDR2 YYREEE (reference sequence). CDR3 length equals 17 residues. The V end was cut by 3 bases, the J end by 4 bases, with 20 bases between. The CDR3 DNA follows: TGTGCCAGCAGCTCTGCTCATGTAACACCAGGTTACAATGAGCAGTTCTTC. It specifies CASSSAHVTPGYNEQFF.

The chain has TRBV10-2 and TRBJ2-7; no clear D gene. V lost 4 bases, J lost 2 bases, and 6 bases lay in between. The germline CDR1 and CDR2 sequences are WSHSY and SAAADI. This CDR3 region has 12 residues. The CDR3 spells CASSVAAYEQYF. In DNA form, the CDR3 reads TGCGCCAGCAGTGTTGCAGCCTACGAGCAGTACTTC.

The sample holds a few counts of this clonotype. The chain joins TRBV7-3 to TRBJ2-3, with D maybe TRBD1 (5 bases). The CDR3 is made up of 13 amino acids. Trimming pared 5 bases from V and 4 bases from J, leaving 10 bases between. Germline V gives CDR1 SGHTA, CDR2 FQGTGA. The CDR3 reads CASSQSGPDTQYF. Written as DNA, the CDR3 is TGTGCCAGCAGCCAATCAGGGCCAGATACGCAGTATTTT.

The V and J genes are TRBV7-9 and TRBJ2-5; 7 bases fit TRBD1. After removal of 4 bases from V and 5 bases from J, the junction contained 13 bases not matched to a gene. The CDR3 is 16 residues long. The germline V gene encodes CDR1 SEHNR and CDR2 FQNEAQ (reference sequence). CDR3 loop: CASSSWSSPRGETQYF. Here the CDR3 DNA reads TGTGCCAGCAGCTCGTGGAGCAGCCCCAGGGGGGAGACCCAGTACTTC.

There are a few counts of this clonotype. The chain uses TRBV25-1 and TRBJ1-1; TRBD1 might be the D (5 bases). CDR1 and CDR2 (germline): MGHDK, SYGVNS. The CDR3 loop spans 12 amino acids. Trimming cost V 6 bases and J 9 bases, with 14 bases left between them. CDR3 loop: CASSAGPGQAFF. CDR3 coding DNA: TGTGCCAGCAGCGCCGGACCGGGGCAAGCTTTCTTT.

The V and J genes are TRBV3-1 and TRBJ2-7; perhaps TRBD1 as D (6 bases). The germline V and J ends were trimmed by 3 bases and 0 bases, with 9 bases remaining between them. Germline V CDR1 and CDR2: LGHDT, YNNKEL (reference sequence). The CDR3 contains 14 residues. CDR3 protein: CASSQPGDSYEQYF. CDR3 nucleotide sequence: TGTGCCAGCAGCCAGCCAGGGGACTCCTACGAGCAGTACTTC.

A few counts support this clonotype. The chain combines TRBV20-1 with TRBJ2-7; D gene unclear. CDR1 and CDR2 from the germline V gene are DFQATT and SNEGSKA (reference sequence). The CDR3 covers 14 residues. V was pared by 3 bases and J by 3 bases, with 15 bases between. CDR3: CSASLQDPNYEQYF. Written as DNA, the CDR3 is TGCAGTGCTAGTTTGCAGGATCCGAACTACGAGCAGTACTTC.

This clonotype has just a few counts. The chain carries TRBV12-3 or TRBV12-4 and TRBJ2-3; D remains ambiguous. CDR3 size: 17 residues. V was clipped by 2 bases and J by 2 bases, with 17 bases between them. The CDR3 loop is CASSLSLGSELTDTQYF. The DNA of the CDR3 is TGTGCCAGCAGTTTAAGTTTGGGCAGCGAACTCACAGATACGCAGTATTTT.

The chain carries TRBV6-5 and TRBJ2-7, with 8 nucleotides matching TRBD1. Germline values: CDR1 MNHEY, CDR2 SVGAGI. The J segment lost 2 bases and the V segment lost 4 bases, leaving 7 bases of the junction unmatched. The CDR3 is made up of 15 amino acids. CDR3 protein: CASSLTGVPTYEQYF. CDR3 coding DNA: TGTGCCAGCAGTTTGACAGGGGTACCCACCTACGAGCAGTACTTC.

The rearrangement links TRBV6-1 to TRBJ1-5; D may be TRBD1 (6 bases). The V gene lost 3 bases and the J gene lost 6 bases, with 12 bases spanning the gap. Germline V gene sequence: CDR1 MNHNS, CDR2 SASEGT. The CDR3 is 14 amino acids. The CDR3 is CASSDGGRTQPQHF. CDR3 bases: TGTGCCAGCAGTGATGGGGGGCGGACTCAGCCCCAGCATTTT.

This clonotype was seen many times. The rearrangement links TRBV12-3 or TRBV12-4 to TRBJ1-5; D not resolved. Trimming removed 6 bases at V and 8 bases at J, with 17 bases between. There are 14 residues in the CDR3. The CDR3 region has the DNA TGTGCCAGCAGCCCCGGGCTTGGATCGGAGCCCCAGCATTTT. Encoded protein: CASSPGLGSEPQHF.

The chain joins TRBV2 to TRBJ1-4; a weak D match, TRBD1 (6 bases). The CDR3 is made up of 14 amino acids. The V and J ends lost 6 bases and 8 bases respectively, with 16 bases between them. Germline V gene sequence: CDR1 SNHLY, CDR2 FYNNEI. In DNA form, the CDR3 reads TGTGCCAGCAGGGGAGGGGGAAGTCGCGAAAAACTGTTTTTT. This gives the protein CASRGGGSREKLFF.

This clonotype was recorded a few times. V is TRBV7-2 and J is TRBJ2-7, with 11 bases fitting TRBD2. The length of the CDR3 is 14 residues. Germline V gives CDR1 SGHTA, CDR2 FQGNSA. V trimming: 3 bases; J trimming: 7 bases; junction bases outside the gene matches: 5. The CDR3 region has the DNA TGTGCCAGCAGCTTGGGCCTAGCGGGGGGTGAGCAGTACTTC. The encoded protein is CASSLGLAGGEQYF.

The chain is built from TRBV7-2 and TRBJ1-5; a possible D gene is TRBD1 (5 bases). The CDR3 loop spans 16 amino acids. The germline V and J ends were trimmed by 5 bases and 1 base, with 15 bases remaining between them. Germline lookup yields CDR1 SGHTA and CDR2 FQGNSA. The CDR3 region is CASSGPPRESNQPQHF. For the CDR3, the DNA is TGTGCCAGCAGCGGTCCCCCCAGGGAGAGCAATCAGCCCCAGCATTTT.

This chain connects TRBV2 to TRBJ1-4; D gene uncertain. The CDR3 is made up of 13 amino acids. Germline lookup yields CDR1 SNHLY and CDR2 FYNNEI. Trimming stripped 7 bases from V and 5 bases from J, with 11 bases between. The CDR3 is CASTFYENEKLFF. Written as DNA, the CDR3 is TGTGCCAGCACGTTCTACGAGAATGAAAAACTGTTTTTT.

This clonotype was observed a few times. The rearrangement joins TRBV7-6 to TRBJ2-1; 9 bases are shared with TRBD1. This CDR3 region has 14 residues. Germline CDR1 SGHVS, CDR2 FNYEAQ. V dropped 4 bases and J dropped 6; count of bases not matched to a gene: 4. DNA of the CDR3: TGTGCCAGCAGCTGGGACAGGGAACGCAATGAGCAGTTCTTC. It specifies CASSWDRERNEQFF.

Ten or more counts support this clonotype. V is TRBV5-1 and J is TRBJ1-1; D unresolved. The germline V gene has CDR1 SGHRS and CDR2 YFSETQ. The CDR3 has 15 amino acids. Trimming removed 4 bases at V and 0 bases at J, with 13 bases between. Written as DNA, the CDR3 is TGCGCCAGCAGCCCCGGCGGCAGAATGAACACTGAAGCTTTCTTT. Translating gives CASSPGGRMNTEAFF.

The chain joins TRBV5-8 to TRBJ2-1; D uncertain. The germline gives CDR1 SGHTS, CDR2 YDEGEE. This CDR3 has 15 amino acids. V was clipped by 5 bases and J by 0 bases, with 12 bases between them. CDR3 loop: CASRFSYSSYNEQFF. DNA of the CDR3: TGTGCCAGCAGGTTCTCGTACAGCTCCTACAATGAGCAGTTCTTC.

This clonotype was detected ten times or more. The rearrangement uses TRBV12-3 or TRBV12-4 and TRBJ2-1, with 11 bases matching TRBD2. J was trimmed by 8 bases and V by 5 bases; bases with no gene match: 14. The CDR3 consists of 17 residues. CDR3 loop: CASSLFSGGADRDEQFF. CDR3 in DNA: TGTGCCAGCAGTCTCTTTAGCGGGGGGGCCGATAGAGATGAGCAGTTCTTC.

This clonotype was seen more than once but under ten times. The chain uses TRBV18 and TRBJ1-5; TRBD1 matches 7 bases. CDR1 KGHSH and CDR2 LQKENI come from the germline V gene. J was trimmed by 4 bases and V by 5 bases; bases with no gene match: 14. The CDR3 loop spans 17 amino acids. The CDR3 reads CASSSERQGVGNQPQHF. CDR3 in DNA: TGTGCCAGCTCATCAGAACGACAGGGCGTAGGAAATCAGCCCCAGCATTTT.

This clonotype showed up many times. The rearrangement links TRBV5-1 to TRBJ2-2; 7 bases align to TRBD2. Per the germline V gene, CDR1 is SGHRS and CDR2 is YFSETQ. J gave up 2 bases and V 7 bases, and 8 bases lay outside the gene matches. The CDR3 is 15 residues long. This CDR3 is CASAPGTINTGELFF. CDR3 coding DNA: TGCGCCAGCGCCCCTGGGACTATCAACACCGGGGAGCTGTTTTTT.